This T cell receptor beta chain was sequenced during a study of cytomegalovirus exposure and HLA in healthy donors. Study observations and caveats: Only CMV serostatus was available as immune exposure information.

13 Jbeta primers and 60 Vbeta primers were used for the PCR. Sequenced by immunoSEQ multiplex PCR; TCRdb stores in-frame clones only, minus some. The table records 84,000 or so clones, 70% to 80% of them present only once. On this clone: The antigen remains undetermined.

Germline V gene data show CDR1 as LNHDA and CDR2 as SQIVND (reference sequence). CDR3 size: 13 residues. V was pared by 0 bases and J by 5 bases, with 5 bases between. The clonotype comes from a human donor in good health. The sequencing sample was made of PBMCs. The rearrangement uses TRBV19 and TRBJ2-1; no firm D call. The CDR3 sequence: CASSIDSNNEQFF. In DNA, the CDR3 is TGTGCCAGTAGTATAGACAGTAACAATGAGCAGTTCTTC.